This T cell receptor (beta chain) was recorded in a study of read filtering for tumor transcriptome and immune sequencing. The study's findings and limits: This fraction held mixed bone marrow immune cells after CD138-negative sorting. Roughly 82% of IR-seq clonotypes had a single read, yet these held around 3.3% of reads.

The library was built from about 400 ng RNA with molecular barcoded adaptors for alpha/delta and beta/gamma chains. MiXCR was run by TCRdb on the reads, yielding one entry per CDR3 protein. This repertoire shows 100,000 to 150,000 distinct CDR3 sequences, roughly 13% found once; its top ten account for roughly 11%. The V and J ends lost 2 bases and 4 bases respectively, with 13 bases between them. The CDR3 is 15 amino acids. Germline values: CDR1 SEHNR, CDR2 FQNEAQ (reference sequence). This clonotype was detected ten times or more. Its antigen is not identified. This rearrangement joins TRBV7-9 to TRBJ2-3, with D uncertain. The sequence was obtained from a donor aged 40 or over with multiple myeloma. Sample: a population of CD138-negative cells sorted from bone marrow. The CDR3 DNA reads TGTGCCAGCAGCTTAAATAGTGGGCTCGCAGATACGCAGTATTTT. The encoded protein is CASSLNSGLADTQYF.